Below are 29 T cell receptor beta chains sequenced from a single sample in a study of blood T cells in healthy people across ages. The authors ran a second PCR of about 6 to 11 cycles using a sample-barcoded 5' primer and a J-beta primer mix. TCRdb re-derived calls from the 5' RACE reads in MiXCR, one entry per CDR3 protein. The sample has more than 1,000,000 distinct CDR3 sequences; under 30% are singletons. The data were also submitted as part of a second study, on T cells of mothers and their children.

Material: blood. These receptors came from a girl aged 2 to 9 in good health.

In its sample, this clonotype was seen a few times. The chain recombines TRBV6-5 with TRBJ1-1, with D perhaps TRBD1 (5 bases). CDR1 and CDR2 (germline): MNHEY, SVGAGI. The CDR3 extends over 15 amino acids. The V end lost 1 base, the J end lost 4 bases, and 13 bases lay between the germline ends. The CDR3: CASSYLSGPSTEAFF. CDR3 in DNA: TGTGCCAGCAGTTACTTGTCAGGGCCGTCCACTGAAGCTTTCTTT.

In its sample, this clonotype was seen a few times. The chain carries TRBV5-6 and TRBJ2-3; D uncertain. The CDR3 contains 15 residues. The V end was cut by 2 bases, the J end by 0 bases, with 10 bases between. CDR1 and CDR2 from the germline V gene are SGHDT and YYEEEE. CDR3 in DNA: TGTGCCAGCAGCTTATCCCCTTCTAGCACAGATACGCAGTATTTT. Translating it yields CASSLSPSSTDTQYF.

There are a few counts of this clonotype. The chain combines TRBV5-1 with TRBJ2-3; a possible D gene is TRBD1 (7 bases). V shed 4 bases and J shed 3 bases, with 18 bases lying between them. The CDR3 runs to 16 residues. Germline V gene data show CDR1 as SGHRS and CDR2 as YFSETQ. The CDR3 protein is CASSPSGPGGTDTQYF. The CDR3 DNA reads as TGCGCCAGCAGCCCGAGTGGACCAGGGGGGACAGATACGCAGTATTTT.

The genes are TRBV29-1 and TRBJ2-1, with 8 nucleotides matching TRBD2. V trimming: 1 base; J trimming: 0 bases; junction bases outside the gene matches: 17. Germline lookup yields CDR1 SQVTM and CDR2 ANQGSEA. The CDR3 sequence is 20 residues long. The CDR3: CSVEGGRGFGRAPSYNEQFF. The CDR3 DNA follows: TGCAGCGTTGAAGGGGGAAGGGGTTTCGGGAGGGCACCCTCCTACAATGAGCAGTTCTTC.

The V call is TRBV5-5, the J call TRBJ2-5, with 7 bases fitting TRBD1. The CDR3 loop spans 15 amino acids. Looked up from germline, CDR1 is SGHKS and CDR2 is YYEKEE (reference sequence). Trimming cost V 4 bases and J 4 bases; bases outside gene matches: 10. This CDR3 is CASSHPGQKRETQYF. The CDR3 DNA reads TGTGCCAGCAGCCACCCGGGACAGAAGAGAGAGACCCAGTACTTC. Based on the CDR3 plus reference TRBV5-5 and TRBJ2-5, the full variable domain is DAGVTQSPTHLIKTRGQQVTLRCSPISGHKSVSWYQQVLGQGPQFIFQYYEKEERGRGNFPDRFSARQFPNYSSELNVNALLLGDSALYLCASSHPGQKRETQYFGPGTRLLVL.

This clonotype was counted a few times. V is TRBV5-1 and J is TRBJ2-3; TRBD2 matches 10 bases. V shed 0 bases and J 3 bases; nucleotides not matched to a gene: 10. The CDR3 spans 18 residues. Germline assignment: CDR1 SGHRS and CDR2 YFSETQ. CDR3 DNA sequence: TGCGCCAGCAGCTTGGAGGGGAAAGCGGGAGGGCCTACAGATACGCAGTATTTT. Amino acids: CASSLEGKAGGPTDTQYF.

This clonotype showed up many times. The chain uses TRBV11-3 and TRBJ2-5; the match to TRBD2 covers 7 bases. Germline V gene data show CDR1 as SGHNT and CDR2 as YENEEA. V was clipped by 5 bases and J by 2 bases; unmatched bases: 5. The CDR3 is 14 residues long. The CDR3 DNA is TGTGCCAGCAGCCACCCCGGGGGGCAAGAGACCCAGTACTTC. Its protein is CASSHPGGQETQYF.

This clonotype turned up a few times. This chain's CDR3 is CASRLPVNNEQFF. The CDR3 DNA is TGCGCCAGCAGGCTCCCCGTAAACAATGAGCAGTTCTTC. V is TRBV5-1 and J is TRBJ2-1; D uncertain. The CDR3 sequence is 13 residues long. The V end was cut by 5 bases, the J end by 5 bases, with 11 bases between. Looked up from germline, CDR1 is SGHRS and CDR2 is YFSETQ.

The chain is built from TRBV5-5 and TRBJ2-5; D possibly corresponds to TRBD2 (6 bases). The J call may be incorrect, as the DNA end agrees better with TRBJ2-7. Germline assignment: CDR1 SGHKS and CDR2 YYEKEE (reference sequence). The CDR3 sequence is 15 residues long. CDR3 region: CASSFPAGSSYEQYF. In nucleotides, the CDR3 is TGTGCCAGCAGCTTTCCAGCGGGTAGCTCCTACGAGCAGTACTTC.

This clonotype has a handful of counts. The chain uses TRBV6-1 and TRBJ1-2; TRBD1 agrees at 7 bases. With 8 bases clipped from V and 3 bases from J, the junction kept 12 bases outside the gene matches. The length of the CDR3 is 15 residues. Germline loops: CDR1 MNHNS, CDR2 SASEGT. The CDR3 DNA reads as TGTGCCAGCCGAAGGACAACAGGGGACCACTATGGCTACACCTTC. Protein: CASRRTTGDHYGYTF.

This clonotype was counted only a few times. V is TRBV15 and J is TRBJ2-5; TRBD1 aligns across 9 bases. CDR1 LNHNV and CDR2 YYDKDF come from the germline V gene (reference sequence). J lost 3 bases, V lost 0 bases, and 5 bases had no gene match. The CDR3 loop spans 16 amino acids. CDR3: CATSRDPGQGEETQYF. The CDR3 bases are TGTGCCACCAGCAGAGACCCGGGACAGGGCGAAGAGACCCAGTACTTC. Complete variable domain (other parts from reference TRBV15 and TRBJ2-5): DAMVIQNPRYQVTQFGKPVTLSCSQTLNHNVMYWYQQKSSQAPKLLFHYYDKDFNNEADTPDNFQSRRPNTSFCFLDIRSPGLGDTAMYLCATSRDPGQGEETQYFGPGTRLLVL.

This chain connects TRBV4-1 to TRBJ2-5; 7 bases align to TRBD1. The CDR3 is made up of 17 amino acids. Looked up from germline, CDR1 is MGHRA and CDR2 is YSYEKL. V was pared by 3 bases and J by 5 bases, with 15 bases of the junction left unmatched. CDR3 DNA sequence: TGCGCCAGCAGCCAGGACGGGGACAGCTACTGGGTGGAGACCCAGTACTTC. It translates to CASSQDGDSYWVETQYF.

The chain links TRBV11-2 to TRBJ2-5; D might be TRBD1 (6 bases). There are 18 residues in the CDR3. CDR1 is SGHAT, CDR2 FQNNGV, per germline. The ends were cut back, 5 bases at V and 1 base at J, with 23 bases in the middle. CDR3 DNA sequence: TGTGCCAGCAGCCCAACCGGGGACACCCCAAGGACCCAAGAGACCCAGTACTTC. Its translation: CASSPTGDTPRTQETQYF.

This clonotype turned up a few times. The chain is built from TRBV20-1 and TRBJ2-5, with 10 bases lining up with TRBD2. This CDR3 region has 14 residues. Trimming took 5 bases from V and 3 from J; bases not matched to a gene: 6. CDR1 DFQATT and CDR2 SNEGSKA come from the germline V gene (reference sequence). CDR3 DNA: TGCAGTGCTCACCGGACTAGCGGCAAAGAGACCCAGTACTTC. It specifies CSAHRTSGKETQYF.

The chain recombines TRBV6-1 with TRBJ1-5; the D is unclear. CDR1 is MNHNS, CDR2 SASEGT, per germline. The CDR3 covers 13 residues. V was clipped by 4 bases and J by 14 bases, with 18 bases between them. In DNA form, the CDR3 reads TGTGCCAGCAGTGGAGCCCTGGACTCCTTAAAGCATTTT. Translating gives CASSGALDSLKHF.

The rearrangement uses TRBV19 and TRBJ2-5, with D uncertain. The end of the DNA fits TRBJ2-1 better, so the J call may be wrong. Germline V gene sequence: CDR1 LNHDA, CDR2 SQIVND (reference sequence). The CDR3 runs to 12 residues. CDR3 sequence (DNA): TGTGCCAGTAGCTCTGCTTCCCGGGAGCAGTTCTTC. This translates into CASSSASREQFF.

This clonotype was counted between two and nine times. The chain joins TRBV10-3 to TRBJ1-1, with unresolved D. V was pared by 1 base and J by 1 base, with 7 bases between. Germline V gene data show CDR1 as ENHRY and CDR2 as SYGVKD. The CDR3 totals 14 residues. In DNA, the CDR3 is TGTGCCATCAGTGAGTTGTGGCAGAACACTGAAGCTTTCTTT. Its protein product is CAISELWQNTEAFF.

This clonotype has only a few counts. This chain links TRBV4-3 with TRBJ2-3; D is perhaps TRBD1 (6 bases). V was cut by 0 bases and J by 3 bases, with 16 bases left in between. This CDR3 region has 17 residues. Per the germline V gene, CDR1 is LGHNA and CDR2 is YSLEER. CDR3 amino acids: CASSQEVQGGRTDTQYF. The CDR3 region has the DNA TGCGCCAGCAGCCAAGAGGTTCAAGGGGGAAGGACAGATACGCAGTATTTT.

The chain joins TRBV7-2 to TRBJ2-5, with 7 bases that match TRBD1. Trimming took 4 bases from V and 4 from J; bases not matched to a gene: 6. This CDR3 has 14 amino acids. From germline, CDR1 is SGHTA and CDR2 FQGNSA. CDR3 sequence (DNA): TGTGCCAGCAGCTCCCGACGGGACAGAGAGACCCAGTACTTC. This encodes CASSSRRDRETQYF.

This clonotype showed up just a few times. The V and J genes are TRBV7-6 and TRBJ2-5; 11 bases are shared with TRBD2. This CDR3 is 18 amino acids long. Per the germline V gene, CDR1 is SGHVS and CDR2 is FNYEAQ. V was clipped by 5 bases and J by 1 base; unmatched bases: 12. CDR3 sequence reads: CASSNVVGGLAGQETQYF. The DNA of the CDR3 is TGTGCCAGCAGCAATGTGGTCGGAGGACTAGCGGGCCAAGAGACCCAGTACTTC. Combining the CDR3 with reference TRBV7-6 and TRBJ2-5 gives the whole variable domain GAGVSQSPRYKVTKRGQDVALRCDPISGHVSLYWYRQALGQGPEFLTYFNYEAQQDKSGLPNDRFSAERPEGSISTLTIQRTEQRDSAMYRCASSNVVGGLAGQETQYFGPGTRLLVL.

V usage is TRBV5-1 and J usage is TRBJ2-5; the match to TRBD1 covers 10 bases. The CDR3 totals 15 residues. The V gene end was trimmed by 2 bases and the J gene end by 5 bases; junction bases not matched to a gene: 6. Per germline, CDR1 SGHRS and CDR2 YFSETQ. The CDR3 is CASSFPGTGEETQYF. CDR3 nucleotide sequence: TGCGCCAGCAGCTTCCCCGGGACAGGGGAGGAGACCCAGTACTTC.

The chain combines TRBV28 with TRBJ2-1, with 11 bases lining up with TRBD2. This CDR3 is 14 amino acids long. V was pared by 7 bases and J by 8 bases, with 7 bases of the junction left unmatched. CDR1 is MDHEN, CDR2 SYDVKM, per germline. CDR3 nucleotide sequence: TGTGCCAGCACGGGACTAGCGGCCGAGGATGAGCAGTTCTTC. Translated: CASTGLAAEDEQFF.

There are a few counts of this clonotype. V and J are TRBV12-3 or TRBV12-4 and TRBJ2-3; no definite D call. Trimming took off 7 bases at V and 4 bases at J, with 15 bases between the two ends. There are 14 residues in the CDR3. DNA for the CDR3: TGTGCCAGCAAGCTAACCTACCAGGCAGATACGCAGTATTTT. Translating it yields CASKLTYQADTQYF.

This clonotype showed up just a few times. The V call is TRBV7-2, the J call TRBJ1-1; 8 nucleotides line up with TRBD1. V lost 5 bases to trimming and J lost 3 bases; unmatched junction nucleotides: 14. The CDR3 consists of 17 residues. Germline V gives CDR1 SGHTA, CDR2 FQGNSA. This chain's CDR3 is CASSQPRTGLEDTEAFF. As DNA, the CDR3 is TGTGCCAGCAGCCAGCCTCGGACAGGGCTCGAGGACACTGAAGCTTTCTTT.

This clonotype was picked up a small number of times. This chain links TRBV10-2 with TRBJ2-7; TRBD1 matches at 8 bases. Germline V gene sequence: CDR1 WSHSY, CDR2 SAAADI. This CDR3 has 16 residues. With 5 bases clipped from V and 2 bases from J, the junction kept 11 bases outside the gene matches. The chain's CDR3 is CASSLTGGGPAYEQYF. The CDR3 bases are TGCGCCAGCAGTTTAACAGGGGGTGGGCCCGCCTACGAGCAGTACTTC.

Many counts were recorded for this clonotype. The chain is built from TRBV2 and TRBJ2-4, with D possibly matching TRBD2 (7 bases). V lost 6 bases to trimming and J lost 4 bases, with 10 bases between them. This CDR3 contains 13 residues. Germline V lookup: CDR1 SNHLY, CDR2 FYNNEI. CDR3 DNA: TGTGCCAGCAGCGGGGGGCCTAAAAACATTCAGTACTTC. Translated: CASSGGPKNIQYF.

This chain links TRBV20-1 with TRBJ2-1, with 8 nucleotides matching TRBD2. Germline V gene data show CDR1 as DFQATT and CDR2 as SNEGSKA (reference sequence). Trimming removed 5 bases from V and 0 bases from J; junction bases left unmatched: 3. This CDR3 has 14 amino acids. This chain's CDR3 is CSASGTSSYNEQFF. CDR3 nucleotides: TGCAGTGCTTCCGGGACTAGCTCCTACAATGAGCAGTTCTTC.

The rearrangement uses TRBV5-6 and TRBJ2-7, with a weak D call TRBD1 (6 bases). The CDR3 runs 15 residues. V was shortened by 3 bases and J by 2 bases, with 15 bases between the two germline ends. Per germline, CDR1 SGHDT and CDR2 YYEEEE. CDR3 nucleotides: TGTGCCAGCAGCTACTTAACCAGGGGTCCCTACGAGCAGTACTTC. Its protein product is CASSYLTRGPYEQYF. Full variable domain (missing parts from reference TRBV5-6 and TRBJ2-7): DAGVTQSPTHLIKTRGQQVTLRCSPKSGHDTVSWYQQALGQGPQFIFQYYEEEERQRGNFPDRFSGHQFPNYSSELNVNALLLGDSALYLCASSYLTRGPYEQYFGPGTRLTVT.

In its sample, this clonotype was seen a few times. The chain carries TRBV20-1 and TRBJ1-2; no clear D. The V gene's germline CDR1 is DFQATT and CDR2 SNEGSKA (reference sequence). This CDR3 comprises 12 residues. V was trimmed by 7 bases and J by 6 bases, leaving 15 bases between them. The CDR3 coding sequence is TGCAGTGTCCCCGATATTTTGGATGGCTACACCTTC. It codes for CSVPDILDGYTF.